The clone carrying this T cell receptor beta chain is a singleton in its sample. Losses at the gene ends were 8 bases for V and 4 bases for J; bases not matched to a gene: 7. Germline V gene lookup returns CDR1 GTSNPN and CDR2 SVGIG (reference sequence). This CDR3 contains 12 residues. This sample is part of a study of blood T cell repertoires in COVID-19. Study details: Samples representing acute and convalescent COVID-19 were sourced from the United States, Italy and Spain. The cDNA or gDNA used as material had been derived from T cells, B-cell-depleted T cells, or PBMCs.

Source study methods: Reference gene primer amplification gave nucleated cell count estimates. Generated by immunoSEQ multiplex PCR, the TCRdb table keeps only in-frame clones and is missing some. V, J and clone size are taken as reported in that table, and D and trimming were inferred from the DNA itself. The sample yields some 220,000 clones, around four fifths seen once. The sample was peripheral blood. The receptor comes from a woman aged 55 to 70 who had recovered from COVID-19. The rearrangement uses TRBV30 and TRBJ1-2, with 7 bases identical to TRBD1. For the CDR3, the DNA is TGTGCCGGCCGAGGGACAGCCTATGGCTACACCTTC. Its translation is CAGRGTAYGYTF.